A single sample is the source of the 4 T cell receptor beta chains below, sequenced in a study of blood T cell repertoires in COVID-19. Profiling relied on immunoSEQ multiplex PCR, and the TCRdb table lists in-frame clones only, not all of them. The profile shows 200,000 to 300,000 clones, more than 85% of them singletons. The sequenced sample consisted of peripheral blood. The receptor source for this set is a woman between 65 and 79 years old with active or convalescent COVID-19.

The chain recombines TRBV6-5 with TRBJ1-5; D gene unclear. V was clipped by 8 bases and J by 4 bases, with 18 bases between them. Germline lookup yields CDR1 MNHEY and CDR2 SVGAGI. The CDR3 totals 15 residues. The CDR3 is CASSDREVRNQPQHF. In DNA, the CDR3 is TGTGCCAGCTCAGACCGGGAAGTCAGGAATCAGCCCCAGCATTTT.

This clone appeared a few times. This chain links TRBV6-2 or TRBV6-3 with TRBJ2-5, with 13 positions matching TRBD2. In germline, CDR1 is MNHEY, CDR2 SVGEGT. The ends lost 4 bases at V and 3 bases at J; junction bases unmatched: 5. This CDR3 region has 16 residues. CDR3: CASSSRLAGGKETQYF. CDR3 nucleotides: TGTGCCAGCAGTTCTCGACTAGCGGGAGGCAAAGAGACCCAGTACTTC.

The genes are TRBV18 and TRBJ1-6; possibly TRBD1 for D (5 bases). From germline, CDR1 is KGHSH and CDR2 LQKENI. This CDR3 is built from 12 residues. V was trimmed by 0 bases and J by 12 bases, leaving 6 bases between them. CDR3 region: CASSPPGLPLHF. The DNA of the CDR3 is TGTGCCAGCTCACCACCGGGGCTACCCCTCCACTTT.

This chain uses TRBV24-1 with TRBJ1-2; the D is unclear. V was shortened by 4 bases and J by 8 bases, with 16 bases between the two germline ends. The CDR3 runs 14 residues. Germline lookup yields CDR1 KGHDR and CDR2 SFDVKD. The CDR3 bases are TGTGCCACCAGTGACCCCCCTCAGACATTGGGCTACACCTTC. Its protein is CATSDPPQTLGYTF.